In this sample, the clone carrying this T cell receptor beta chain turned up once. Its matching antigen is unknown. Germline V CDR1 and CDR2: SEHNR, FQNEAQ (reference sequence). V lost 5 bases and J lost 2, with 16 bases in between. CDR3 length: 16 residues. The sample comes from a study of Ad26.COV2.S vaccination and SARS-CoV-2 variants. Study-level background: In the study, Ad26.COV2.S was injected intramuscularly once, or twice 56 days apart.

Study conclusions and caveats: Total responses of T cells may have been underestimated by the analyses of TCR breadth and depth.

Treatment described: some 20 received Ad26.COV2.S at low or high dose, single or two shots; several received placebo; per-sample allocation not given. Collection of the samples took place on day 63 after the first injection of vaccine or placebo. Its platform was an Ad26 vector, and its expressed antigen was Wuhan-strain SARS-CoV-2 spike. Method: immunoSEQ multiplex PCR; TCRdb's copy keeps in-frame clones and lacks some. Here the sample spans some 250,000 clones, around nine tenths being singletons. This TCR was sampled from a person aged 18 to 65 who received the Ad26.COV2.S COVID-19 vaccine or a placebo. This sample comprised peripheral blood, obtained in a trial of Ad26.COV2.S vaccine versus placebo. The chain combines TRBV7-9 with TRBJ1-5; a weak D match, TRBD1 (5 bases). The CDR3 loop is CASSHWVGGGNQPQHF. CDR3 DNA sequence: TGTGCCAGCAGCCACTGGGTGGGGGGAGGCAATCAGCCCCAGCATTTT.